This T cell receptor beta chain was identified during a study of graft-versus-host responses after intestinal transplantation. Looking at the study overall: Recipients had multivisceral, liver-intestinal, or isolated intestinal transplants. Each patient got anti-thymocyte globulin induction, then tacrolimus and steroids for approximately three years.

As concerns this clone: Its matching antigen is unknown.

Libraries were prepared by immunoSEQ multiplex PCR; TCRdb keeps only in-frame clonotypes and omits some of them. The sample has 43,000 or so clones, about 95% seen once; the top ten hold about 1.4%. Regarding the study as a whole: Allograft clonal ratios (graft-versus-host to host-versus-graft) were high in patients who had graft-donor T cell macrochimerism. Ileal or blood samples showed some GvH clones first, and such clones were also found in recipient marrow.

This CDR3 region has 15 residues. The ends were cut back, 0 bases at V and 8 bases at J, with 11 bases in the middle. CDR1 is MNHEY, CDR2 SVGAGI, per germline. The sample here was PBMCs, taken approximately 350 days after intestinal transplant. This TCR came from a human patient who received an intestinal transplant, so some T cells may come from the graft donor. This chain uses TRBV6-5 with TRBJ1-6; no clear D gene. Here the CDR3 reads CASSYSAALDSPLHF. The CDR3 DNA is TGTGCCAGCAGTTACTCTGCAGCTCTTGATTCACCCCTCCACTTT.